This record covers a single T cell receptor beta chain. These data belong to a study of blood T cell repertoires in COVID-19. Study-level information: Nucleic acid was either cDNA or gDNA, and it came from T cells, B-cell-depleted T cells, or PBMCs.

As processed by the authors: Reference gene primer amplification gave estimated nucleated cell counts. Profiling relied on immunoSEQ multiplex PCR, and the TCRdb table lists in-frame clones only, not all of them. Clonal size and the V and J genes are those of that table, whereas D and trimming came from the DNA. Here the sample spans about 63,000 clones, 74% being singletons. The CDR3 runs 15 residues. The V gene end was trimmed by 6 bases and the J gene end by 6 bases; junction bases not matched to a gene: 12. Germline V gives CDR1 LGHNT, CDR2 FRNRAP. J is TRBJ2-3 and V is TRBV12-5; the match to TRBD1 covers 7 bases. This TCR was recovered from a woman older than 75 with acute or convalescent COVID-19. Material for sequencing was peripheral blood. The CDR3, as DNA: TGTGCTAGTGGAACCGGACAGGCTGTAGAGGATACGCAGTATTTT. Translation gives CASGTGQAVEDTQYF.